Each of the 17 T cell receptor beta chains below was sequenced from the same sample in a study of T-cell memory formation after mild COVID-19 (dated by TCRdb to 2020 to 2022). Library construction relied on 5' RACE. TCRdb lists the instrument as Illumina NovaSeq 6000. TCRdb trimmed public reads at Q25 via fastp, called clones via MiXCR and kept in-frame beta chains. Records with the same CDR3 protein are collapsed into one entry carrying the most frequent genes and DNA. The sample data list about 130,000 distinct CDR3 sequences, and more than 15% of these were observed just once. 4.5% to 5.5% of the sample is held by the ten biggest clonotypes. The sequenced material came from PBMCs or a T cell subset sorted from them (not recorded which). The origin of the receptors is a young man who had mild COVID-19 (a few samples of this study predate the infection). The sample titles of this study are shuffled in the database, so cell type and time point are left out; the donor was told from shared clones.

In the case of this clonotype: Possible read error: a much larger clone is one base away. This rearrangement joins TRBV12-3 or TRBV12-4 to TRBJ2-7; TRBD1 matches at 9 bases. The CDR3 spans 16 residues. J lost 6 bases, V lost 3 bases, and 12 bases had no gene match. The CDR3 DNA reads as TGTGCCAGCAGTTTCGGGGGGCCCGACAGGGGGTCCGAGCAGTACTTC. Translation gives CASSFGGPDRGSEQYF.

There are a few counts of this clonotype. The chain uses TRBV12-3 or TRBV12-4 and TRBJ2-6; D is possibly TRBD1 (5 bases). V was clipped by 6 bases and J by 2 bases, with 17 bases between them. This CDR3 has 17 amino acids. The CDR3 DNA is TGTGCCAGCAGGAGATATATGGGGCTGACTGGGGCCAACGTCCTGACTTTC. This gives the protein CASRRYMGLTGANVLTF.

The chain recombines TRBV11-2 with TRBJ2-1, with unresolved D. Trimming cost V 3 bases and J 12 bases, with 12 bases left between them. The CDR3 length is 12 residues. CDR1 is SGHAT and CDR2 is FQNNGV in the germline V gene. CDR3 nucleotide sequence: TGTGCCAGCAGCTTCGATCGGGTTGGGCAGTTCTTC. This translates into CASSFDRVGQFF.

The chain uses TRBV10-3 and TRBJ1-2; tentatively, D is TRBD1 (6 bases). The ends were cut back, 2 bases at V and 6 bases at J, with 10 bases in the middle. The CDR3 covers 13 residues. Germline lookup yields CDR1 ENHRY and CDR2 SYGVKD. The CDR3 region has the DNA TGTGCCATCAGTGAGGAGACAGGTCATGGCTACACCTTC. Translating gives CAISEETGHGYTF.

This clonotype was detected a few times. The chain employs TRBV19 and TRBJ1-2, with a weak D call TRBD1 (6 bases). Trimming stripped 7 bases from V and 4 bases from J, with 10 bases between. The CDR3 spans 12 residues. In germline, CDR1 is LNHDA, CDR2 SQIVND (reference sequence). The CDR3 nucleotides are TGTGCCAGTAAGGGGGACCTCTATGGCTACACCTTC. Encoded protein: CASKGDLYGYTF.

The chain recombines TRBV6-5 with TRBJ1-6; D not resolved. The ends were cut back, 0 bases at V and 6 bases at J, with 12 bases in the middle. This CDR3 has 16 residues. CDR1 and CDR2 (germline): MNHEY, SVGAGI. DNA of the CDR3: TGTGCCAGCAGTTACTCGATGTTGTCCGGTAATTCACCCCTCCACTTT. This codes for CASSYSMLSGNSPLHF.

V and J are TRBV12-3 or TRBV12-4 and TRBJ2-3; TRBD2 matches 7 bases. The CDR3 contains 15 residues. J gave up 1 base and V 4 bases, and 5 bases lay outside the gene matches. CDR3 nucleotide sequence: TGTGCCAGCAGTTCCCCTCGGGGGGGCACAGATACGCAGTATTTT. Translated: CASSSPRGGTDTQYF.

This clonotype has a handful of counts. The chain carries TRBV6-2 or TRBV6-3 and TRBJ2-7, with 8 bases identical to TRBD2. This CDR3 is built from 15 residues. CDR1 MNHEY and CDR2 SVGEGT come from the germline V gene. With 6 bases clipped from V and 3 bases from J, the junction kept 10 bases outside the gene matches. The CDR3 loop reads CASSPIGLAYYEQYV. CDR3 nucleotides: TGTGCCAGCAGCCCGATAGGACTAGCTTACTACGAGCAGTACGTC.

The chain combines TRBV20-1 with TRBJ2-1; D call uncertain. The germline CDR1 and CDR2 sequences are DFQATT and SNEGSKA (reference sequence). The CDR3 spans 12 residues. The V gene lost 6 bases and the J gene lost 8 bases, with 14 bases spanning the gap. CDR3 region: CSAPWASHEQFF. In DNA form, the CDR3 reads TGCAGTGCCCCCTGGGCTAGTCATGAGCAGTTCTTC.

The CDR3 DNA sequence: TGTGCCAGCAGCTTAATGAGCGGGACTCAAGAGACCCAGTACTTC. Translated, it gives CASSLMSGTQETQYF. The J gene is TRBJ2-5, the V gene TRBV7-2; 7 bases are a match to TRBD2. V shed 2 bases, J shed 2 bases, and the junction held 5 bases outside the gene matches. The CDR3 has 15 amino acids. Germline CDR1 is SGHTA and CDR2 is FQGNSA.

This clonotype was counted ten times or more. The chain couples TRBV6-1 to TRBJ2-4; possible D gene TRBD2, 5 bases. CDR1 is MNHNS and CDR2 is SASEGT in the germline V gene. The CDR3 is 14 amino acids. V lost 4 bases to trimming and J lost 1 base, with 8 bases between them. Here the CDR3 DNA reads TGTGCCAGCAGTGTGGAGGTTGCCAAAAACATTCAGTACTTC. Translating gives CASSVEVAKNIQYF.

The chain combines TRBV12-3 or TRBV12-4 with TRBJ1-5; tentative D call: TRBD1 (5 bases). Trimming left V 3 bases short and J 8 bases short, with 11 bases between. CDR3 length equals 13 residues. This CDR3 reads CASSFRGGEPQHF. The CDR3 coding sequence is TGTGCCAGCAGTTTTAGGGGAGGGGAGCCCCAGCATTTT.

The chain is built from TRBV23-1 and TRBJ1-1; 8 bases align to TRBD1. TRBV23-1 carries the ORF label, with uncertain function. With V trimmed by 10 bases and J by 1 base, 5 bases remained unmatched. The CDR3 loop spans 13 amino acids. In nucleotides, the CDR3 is TGCGCCACCAGGGACAGGAAGAACACTGAAGCTTTCTTT. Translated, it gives CATRDRKNTEAFF.

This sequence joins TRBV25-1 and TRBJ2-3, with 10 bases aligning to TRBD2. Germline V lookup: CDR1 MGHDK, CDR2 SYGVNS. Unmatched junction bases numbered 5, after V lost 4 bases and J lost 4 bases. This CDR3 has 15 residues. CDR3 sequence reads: CASSGLAGVPDTQYF. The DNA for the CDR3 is TGTGCCAGCAGTGGTCTAGCGGGGGTCCCAGATACGCAGTATTTT.

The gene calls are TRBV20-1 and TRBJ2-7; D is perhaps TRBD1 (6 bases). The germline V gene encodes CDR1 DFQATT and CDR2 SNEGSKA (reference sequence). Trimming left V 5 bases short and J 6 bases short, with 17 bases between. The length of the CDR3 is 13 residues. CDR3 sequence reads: CSAPLQGAGEQYV. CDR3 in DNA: TGCAGTGCTCCACTACAGGGTGCGGGCGAGCAGTACGTC.

As DNA, the CDR3 is TGCAGTGCTAGACCTCGACTAGCTCTCTACGAGCAGTACTTC. Translating gives CSARPRLALYEQYF. The rearrangement uses TRBV20-1 and TRBJ2-7; TRBD2 aligns across 7 bases. Germline V CDR1 and CDR2: DFQATT, SNEGSKA (reference sequence). Unmatched junction bases numbered 7, after V lost 2 bases and J lost 3 bases. This CDR3 contains 14 residues.

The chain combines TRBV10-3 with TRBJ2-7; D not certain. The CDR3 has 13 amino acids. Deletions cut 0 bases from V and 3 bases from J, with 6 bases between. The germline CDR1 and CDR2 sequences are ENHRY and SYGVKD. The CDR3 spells CAISESVSYEQYF. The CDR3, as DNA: TGTGCCATCAGTGAGTCAGTCAGCTACGAGCAGTACTTC.